Listed below are T cell receptor beta chains from one sample, sequenced in a study of blood T cells in healthy people across ages. A single record per CDR3 protein comes from TCRdb applying MiXCR to the 5' RACE reads. The sample has 750,000 to 1,000,000 distinct CDR3 sequences, almost 30% seen once. The same specimen was also included in a second study, on T cells of mothers and their children.

Sequenced: blood. These receptor sequences come from a woman in her forties in good health. The CDR3 runs from the conserved cysteine through the conserved F or W. The D gene is left open where the match is weak. Not every row has a clone size; where given, it reads once, few, many or a size class.

TRBJ1-5,-,TRBV19,-,TGTGCCAGTAGTATTCCGTCAGGCCAGCCCCAGCATTTT,CASSIPSGQPQHF
TRBJ2-5,many,TRBV20-1,-,TGCAGTGCGTGGACAGAGGGAAAGACCCAGTACTTC,CSAWTEGKTQYF
TRBJ2-6,once,TRBV27,-,TGTGCCAGCAGTTATCAGGGATACTCTGGGGCCAACGTCCTGACTTTC,CASSYQGYSGANVLTF
TRBJ2-1,-,TRBV5-1,TRBD1,TGCGCCAGCAGCTCGGGCCGGGACAGCACCTACAATGAGCAGTTCTTC,CASSSGRDSTYNEQFF
TRBJ1-1,-,TRBV4-3,TRBD1,TGCGCCAGCAGCCAACGGAGGACAGGGGCTTATATTGAAGCTTTCTTT,CASSQRRTGAYIEAFF
TRBJ2-7,-,TRBV28,-,TGTGCCAGCAGTTTGTACAGACCCTACGAGCAGTACTTC,CASSLYRPYEQYF
TRBJ1-2,few,TRBV6-1,-,TGTGCCAGCAGTGTGGGGATCGGGCAGGGGTTTAGCGGCTACACCTTC,CASSVGIGQGFSGYTF
TRBJ2-5,many,TRBV28,-,TGTGCCAGCAGTGGCCCAGGGACCGGGGAAGAGACCCAGTACTTC,CASSGPGTGEETQYF
TRBJ2-7,-,TRBV12-3/TRBV12-4,TRBD1,TGTGCCAGCAGTCTTAGGACAGGGGGCCTCTCCTACGAGCAGTACTTC,CASSLRTGGLSYEQYF
TRBJ1-1,-,TRBV29-1,TRBD1,TGCAGCGGACAGGGGAGATGGGGGAACACTGAAGCTTTCTTT,CSGQGRWGNTEAFF
TRBJ1-3,-,TRBV7-2,-,TGTGCCAGCAGAGGGGGAAACACCATATATTTT,CASRGGNTIYF
TRBJ2-5,many,TRBV7-2,-,TGTGCCAGCAGCTTAGACGGGACTCAAGCTGTGACCCAGTACTTC,CASSLDGTQAVTQYF
TRBJ1-2,-,TRBV6-5,-,TGTGCCAGCAGTTACGGGCCCATGGGGGTTAATGGCTACACCTTC,CASSYGPMGVNGYTF
TRBJ2-6,many,TRBV29-1,-,TGCAGCGTCATGGACAGTTCTGGGGCCAACGTCCTGACTTTC,CSVMDSSGANVLTF
TRBJ2-5,many,TRBV5-5,-,TGTGCCAGCAGCTTGGCTGTCTCGGCAGACCAAGAGACCCAGTACTTC,CASSLAVSADQETQYF
TRBJ1-4,-,TRBV18,TRBD1,TGTGCCAGCTCAGACTCCGCAGGGGGTGAAAAACTGTTTTTT,CASSDSAGGEKLFF
TRBJ2-1,-,TRBV20-1,TRBD2,TGCAGTGCTAGAGATCTAAGAACTAGCGACAATGAGCAGTTCTTC,CSARDLRTSDNEQFF
TRBJ2-4,-,TRBV5-1,TRBD2,TGCGCCGGCAGCCCGACCGGGGGGACGGGAATTCAGTACTTC,CAGSPTGGTGIQYF
TRBJ2-1,-,TRBV6-1,TRBD2,TGTGCCAGCAGTGTACTAGCGGGAGGTATCAATGAGCAGTTCTTC,CASSVLAGGINEQFF
TRBJ2-1,few,TRBV7-2,-,TGTGCCAGCAGCTTTTGGCGGGTTGGCTCCTACAATGAGCAGTTCTTC,CASSFWRVGSYNEQFF
TRBJ2-4,-,TRBV7-3,TRBD1,TGTGCCAGCAGCCCGGGACAGGGGGCTAACATTCAGTACTTC,CASSPGQGANIQYF
TRBJ2-7,-,TRBV5-1,-,TGCGCCAGCAGCCCGACGGGCAGGGAGTCTTCCGAGCAGTACTTC,CASSPTGRESSEQYF
TRBJ1-2,-,TRBV20-1,-,TGCAGTGCTAGACCCCCCGACGGGGGCAACTATGGCTACACCTTC,CSARPPDGGNYGYTF
TRBJ2-3,few,TRBV9,TRBD2,TGTGCCAGCAGCGTAGCTTTAGGCGGGGGGAATACAGATACGCAGTATTTT,CASSVALGGGNTDTQYF
TRBJ2-7,-,TRBV4-3,-,TGCGCCAGCAGCCAAGATCGGATGGAAACTTTCTCCTACGAGCAGTACTTC,CASSQDRMETFSYEQYF
TRBJ2-3,few,TRBV20-1,-,TGCAGTGCTTCAAGGGGCTCGTTAAGCACAGATACGCAGTATTTT,CSASRGSLSTDTQYF
TRBJ2-7,few,TRBV7-2,-,TGTGCCAGCAGCTTAGAGCATGATGGCTACGAGCAGTACTTC,CASSLEHDGYEQYF
TRBJ2-5,few,TRBV28,-,TGTGCCAGCAACCCCTGGTCGGGGCAGGGAGAGACCCAGTACTTC,CASNPWSGQGETQYF
TRBJ1-2,few,TRBV12-3/TRBV12-4,TRBD1,TGTGCCAGCAGTTTAGCGACAGGGTCGTTCGGCTACACCTTC,CASSLATGSFGYTF
TRBJ2-1,-,TRBV27,TRBD1,TGTGCCAGCAGTGGCCAGGGGGCCCAAGAGACCCAGTTCTTC,CASSGQGAQETQFF
TRBJ1-2,few,TRBV30,TRBD1,TGTGCCTGGATAAGTTCTTACAGGGGGAATGGCTACACCTTC,CAWISSYRGNGYTF
TRBJ1-1,-,TRBV7-2,-,TGTGCCAGCAGCGACGGGGGGAAAGCTTTCTTT,CASSDGGKAFF
TRBJ2-3,few,TRBV9,TRBD2,TGTGCCAGCAGCGACCTAGGTAGCGGGGGGGCACGAGATACGCAGTATTTT,CASSDLGSGGARDTQYF
TRBJ1-2,few,TRBV3-1,TRBD1,TGTGCCAGCAGCCAACCGGACAGGCCGGGGTATGGCTACACCTTC,CASSQPDRPGYGYTF
TRBJ2-7,many,TRBV3-1,-,TGTGCCAGCAGCCATCTCCCGGGCAACGAGCAGTACTTC,CASSHLPGNEQYF
TRBJ2-6,few,TRBV28,-,TGTGCCAGCAGTACAGCCTACTCTGGGGCCAACGTCCTGACTTTC,CASSTAYSGANVLTF
TRBJ1-2,many,TRBV29-1,-,TGCAGCGTTCTTGGGGCAAACTATGGCTACACCTTC,CSVLGANYGYTF
TRBJ1-3,-,TRBV19,-,TGTGCCAGTATTCAGACAGCTACTGGAAACACCATATATTTT,CASIQTATGNTIYF
TRBJ1-4,-,TRBV7-6,-,TGTGCCAGCAGCGGGGCCGGGATAGTAAAGGAAAAACTGTTTTTT,CASSGAGIVKEKLFF
TRBJ1-5,-,TRBV6-2/TRBV6-3,-,TGTGCCAGCAGTTGGGTGGGTCAGCCCCAGCATTTT,CASSWVGQPQHF
TRBJ1-2,-,TRBV11-2,TRBD1,TGTGCCAGCACCCAGGGGGGACTTGCTAACTATGGCTACACCTTC,CASTQGGLANYGYTF
TRBJ2-1,-,TRBV7-2,-,TGTGCCAGCAGCTTAGACCGGACAGAAGAGACCCAGTTCTTC,CASSLDRTEETQFF
TRBJ1-5,few,TRBV10-3,-,TGTGCCATCAGTGAAGGGGAATATTTCAATCAGCCCCAGCATTTT,CAISEGEYFNQPQHF
TRBJ2-5,-,TRBV20-1,-,TGCAGTGCTATTCGGGCGGGGGCAGAGACCCAGTACTTC,CSAIRAGAETQYF
TRBJ1-5,-,TRBV7-2,-,TGTGCCAGCAGCTCCCTCTCAGGGGTGAGTGGGCAGCCCCAGCATTTT,CASSSLSGVSGQPQHF
TRBJ2-3,few,TRBV11-2,TRBD2,TGTGCCAGCAGCTTTAGCCGGACTAGCAAGAAAGATACGCAGTATTTT,CASSFSRTSKKDTQYF
TRBJ2-3,few,TRBV15,TRBD2,TGTGCCACCAGCAGAGAAGCGGGGGGGCCAGATACGCAGTATTTT,CATSREAGGPDTQYF
TRBJ1-5,-,TRBV20-1,TRBD1,TGCAGTGCTACCCGACAGGGAGTCGATCAGCCCCAGCATTTT,CSATRQGVDQPQHF
TRBJ1-5,-,TRBV20-1,-,TGCAGTGCTAGAGGCGCGGGGGGCGTGAGGAGCAATCAGCCCCAGCATTTT,CSARGAGGVRSNQPQHF
TRBJ2-7,few,TRBV19,-,TGTGCCAGTAGTATGATGGCCAGCTCCTACGAGCAGTACTTC,CASSMMASSYEQYF
TRBJ2-5,-,TRBV18,TRBD1,TGTGCCAGCTCACTCGGTACAGGGGCGAGGCAAGAGACCCAGTACTTC,CASSLGTGARQETQYF
TRBJ2-7,-,TRBV2,-,TGTGCCAGCAGTCCCAGGGTCCCCAACGAGCAGTACTTC,CASSPRVPNEQYF
TRBJ1-5,many,TRBV28,TRBD1,TGTGCCAGCAGTTTATCCACAGGGGGCCACCAGCCCCAGCATTTT,CASSLSTGGHQPQHF
TRBJ2-3,many,TRBV5-1,-,TGCGCCAGCAGCTTGAATCCGGCAGGGCAGAGAGATACGCAGTATTTT,CASSLNPAGQRDTQYF